These 16 T cell receptor beta chains originate from one sample sequenced in a study of T cell responses to AZD1222 COVID-19 vaccine. Assay: immunoSEQ multiplex PCR; the TCRdb copy retains only in-frame clones and omits some. In the table there are 110,000 to 150,000 clones, 92% of which are singletons. The source material was peripheral blood, sampled 28 days after the second AZD1222 dose. These receptors all stem from an adult who received the AZD1222 COVID-19 vaccine.

The chain combines TRBV19 with TRBJ1-4; maybe TRBD1 (5 bases). The CDR3 is made up of 13 amino acids. Germline V lookup: CDR1 LNHDA, CDR2 SQIVND (reference sequence). V lost 5 bases, J lost 7 bases, and 11 bases lay in between. CDR3 sequence reads: CASSDRDGEKLFF. The DNA for the CDR3 is TGTGCCAGTAGTGACCGGGACGGTGAAAAACTGTTTTTT.

This rearrangement joins TRBV11-2 to TRBJ2-4, with TRBD1 matching 7 bases. Germline V lookup: CDR1 SGHAT, CDR2 FQNNGV. The CDR3 sequence is 16 residues long. With V trimmed by 2 bases and J by 8 bases, 12 bases remained unmatched. CDR3: CASSLRTGLPYDIQYF. DNA for the CDR3: TGTGCCAGCAGCTTAAGGACAGGCCTACCTTACGACATTCAGTACTTC.

The genes are TRBV5-6 and TRBJ2-7, with 11 bases fitting TRBD1. The CDR3 contains 15 residues. V was pared by 0 bases and J by 3 bases, with 2 bases of the junction left unmatched. From germline, CDR1 is SGHDT and CDR2 YYEEEE. The CDR3 nucleotides are TGTGCCAGCAGCTTGGCCGGGACAGGGGGCTACGAGCAGTACTTC. As protein: CASSLAGTGGYEQYF.

The chain joins TRBV5-6 to TRBJ2-3; D uncertain. The CDR3 totals 14 residues. With 4 bases removed from V and 6 bases from J, the gap between germline ends came to 15 bases. Germline lookup yields CDR1 SGHDT and CDR2 YYEEEE. CDR3 nucleotides: TGTGCCAGCAGCCCTAACCCGGGCGCGGATACGCAGTATTTT. Protein: CASSPNPGADTQYF.

This clone has a single count. This sequence joins TRBV30 and TRBJ1-5; D uncertain. Germline V gives CDR1 GTSNPN, CDR2 SVGIG (reference sequence). This CDR3 is 12 amino acids long. V was trimmed by 0 bases and J by 4 bases, leaving 4 bases between them. CDR3 DNA sequence: TGTGCCTGGAGTGTTCAGAATCAGCCCCAGCATTTT. Protein sequence: CAWSVQNQPQHF. Supplemented by reference TRBV30 and TRBJ1-5, the full variable domain reads SQTIHQWPATLVQPVGSPLSLECTVEGTSNPNLYWYRQAAGRGLQLLFYSVGIGQISSEVPQNLSASRPQDRQFILSSKKLLLSDSGFYLCAWSVQNQPQHFGDGTRLSIL.

The V call is TRBV3-1 (or the pseudogene TRBV3-2), the J call TRBJ2-5, with TRBD2 identical over 7 bases. Germline V gene lookup returns CDR1 LGHDT and CDR2 YNNKEL (reference sequence). CDR3 length: 14 amino acids. Trimming took 3 bases from V and 7 from J; bases not matched to a gene: 8. The CDR3 DNA is TGTGCCAGCAGCCACTGGTCGCTAGCGGCGACCCAGTACTTC. It translates to CASSHWSLAATQYF.

This rearrangement joins TRBV7-9 to TRBJ1-3; D gene ambiguous. From germline, CDR1 is SEHNR and CDR2 FQNEAQ (reference sequence). The CDR3 sequence is 16 residues long. V was pared by 1 base and J by 0 bases, with 10 bases between. As DNA, the CDR3 is TGTGCCAGCAGCTTAGGCCCATTGAGCTCTGGAAACACCATATATTTT. Residues: CASSLGPLSSGNTIYF. Combining the CDR3 with reference TRBV7-9 and TRBJ1-3 gives the whole variable domain DTGVSQNPRHKITKRGQNVTFRCDPISEHNRLYWYRQTLGQGPEFLTYFQNEAQLEKSRLLSDRFSAERPKGSFSTLEIQRTEQGDSAMYLCASSLGPLSSGNTIYFGEGSWLTVV.

This chain uses TRBV20-1 with TRBJ1-6; D may be TRBD1 (5 bases). The V and J ends lost 3 bases and 13 bases respectively, with 19 bases between them. There are 14 residues in the CDR3. Germline-derived CDR1 and CDR2 are DFQATT and SNEGSKA (reference sequence). The DNA for the CDR3 is TGCAGTGCTAGTGTGGGCCATTCAGGGACTCCCCTCCACTTT. This codes for CSASVGHSGTPLHF.

This chain links TRBV5-6 with TRBJ2-1, with 10 nucleotides matching TRBD2. Unmatched junction bases numbered 10, after V lost 3 bases and J lost 7 bases. Germline V gives CDR1 SGHDT, CDR2 YYEEEE. The CDR3 covers 16 residues. The CDR3 DNA reads TGTGCCAGCAGCTCGAAGGGGCTAGCGGGAGTGAATGAGCAGTTCTTC. Translating it yields CASSSKGLAGVNEQFF.

The rearrangement uses TRBV28 and TRBJ2-1, with D perhaps TRBD1 (6 bases). The germline V and J ends were trimmed by 7 bases and 11 bases, with 12 bases remaining between them. This CDR3 region has 11 residues. Looked up from germline, CDR1 is MDHEN and CDR2 is SYDVKM. The CDR3 DNA reads as TGTGCCAGCACAACCGGGACAAAGCAGTTCTTC. Its protein is CASTTGTKQFF.

J is TRBJ1-1 and V is TRBV11-2; the match to TRBD1 covers 10 bases. The CDR3 has 14 residues. Germline V gene lookup returns CDR1 SGHAT and CDR2 FQNNGV. The ends lost 2 bases at V and 7 bases at J; junction bases unmatched: 4. Here the CDR3 reads CASSLLTGGGEAFF. The CDR3 bases are TGTGCCAGCAGCTTACTGACAGGGGGCGGTGAAGCTTTCTTT.

This clone occurred once. The CDR3 is CASSPRDYYYEQYF. DNA of the CDR3: TGTGCCAGCAGCCCACGGGACTACTACTACGAGCAGTACTTC. The chain couples TRBV9 to TRBJ2-7; 7 positions agree with TRBD2. V lost 4 bases and J lost 3; bases outside the gene matches: 7. Germline CDR1 is SGDLS and CDR2 is YYNGEE. This CDR3 spans 14 amino acids.

The V gene is TRBV18, the J gene TRBJ2-3; 11 bases align to TRBD2. Germline loops: CDR1 KGHSH, CDR2 LQKENI. The CDR3 has 15 residues. Unmatched junction bases numbered 8, after V lost 8 bases and J lost 4 bases. The DNA of the CDR3 is TGTGCCAGCCTGTTACTAGCGGGAGTACCAGATACGCAGTATTTT. This codes for CASLLLAGVPDTQYF. Full variable domain (missing parts from reference TRBV18 and TRBJ2-3): NAGVMQNPRHLVRRRGQEARLRCSPMKGHSHVYWYRQLPEEGLKFMVYLQKENIIDESGMPKERFSAEFPKEGPSILRIQQVVRGDSAAYFCASLLLAGVPDTQYFGPGTRLTVL.

The J gene is TRBJ2-3, the V gene TRBV28; D ambiguous. CDR1 and CDR2 from the germline V gene are MDHEN and SYDVKM. There are 13 residues in the CDR3. V dropped 7 bases and J dropped 7 bases, with 15 bases sitting between them. Here the CDR3 reads CASTDPNVNTQYF. The CDR3 region has the DNA TGTGCCAGCACCGACCCTAATGTGAATACGCAGTATTTT.

This clone appeared a single time. This sequence joins TRBV27 and TRBJ1-5; no clear D gene. V was clipped by 5 bases and J by 0 bases, with 11 bases between them. CDR3 length: 15 residues. CDR1 and CDR2 from the germline V gene are MNHEY and SMNVEV (reference sequence). The CDR3 sequence: CASSTEAYSNQPQHF. DNA of the CDR3: TGTGCCAGCAGTACAGAAGCATATAGCAATCAGCCCCAGCATTTT.

The CDR3 loop is CASSPTGGYSPLHF. The CDR3, as DNA: TGTGCCAGCAGCCCGACAGGGGGGTATTCACCCCTCCACTTT. The chain carries TRBV7-8 and TRBJ1-6; TRBD1 aligns across 9 bases. The CDR3 runs 14 residues. After removal of 5 bases from V and 8 bases from J, the junction contained 4 bases not matched to a gene. Per the germline V gene, CDR1 is SGHVS and CDR2 is FQNEAQ.